The 25 T cell receptor beta chains given below trace back to one sample, sequenced in a study of monozygotic twins with inflammatory bowel disease. No DNA is given; TCRdb re-called the 5' RACE reads and lists each CDR3 protein once. With more than 300,000 distinct CDR3 sequences in the sample, the ten largest clones hold about 5%. Sequenced sample: blood. These receptors came from a human donor with ulcerative colitis or Crohn's disease, or a healthy co-twin of an affected twin (not recorded which).

The chain combines TRBV19 with TRBJ1-5; TCRdb returns TRBD1, unconfirmable since there is no DNA. This CDR3 has 14 residues. From germline, CDR1 is LNHDA and CDR2 SQIVND (reference sequence). This CDR3 is CASMAGIPGQPQHF.

The V call is TRBV7-9, the J call TRBJ2-2; TCRdb outputs TRBD2, but without DNA this stays unchecked. Germline lookup yields CDR1 SEHNR and CDR2 FQNEAQ (reference sequence). The CDR3 consists of 16 residues. CDR3 region: CASSLVAGAVGGELFF.

The chain combines TRBV6-2 or TRBV6-3 with TRBJ2-2; TCRdb gives TRBD1 as the D gene, but with no DNA this cannot be confirmed. Germline-derived CDR1 and CDR2 are MNHEY and SVGEGT. This CDR3 comprises 16 residues. The CDR3 spells CASISRTPSNTGELFF.

The gene calls are TRBV9 and TRBJ1-2; absent DNA, TCRdb's TRBD1 call cannot be checked. The germline CDR1 and CDR2 sequences are SGDLS and YYNGEE. The length of the CDR3 is 15 residues. The chain's CDR3 is CASREGQGRNYGYTF.

V is TRBV30 and J is TRBJ2-3; TCRdb outputs TRBD2, but without DNA this stays unchecked. The CDR3 has 17 residues. Germline values: CDR1 GTSNPN, CDR2 SVGIG (reference sequence). This CDR3 is CTWTREPSGRATNTQYF.

The chain recombines TRBV20-1 with TRBJ2-7; the TCRdb D gene call, TRBD1, has no DNA to confirm it. The CDR3 spans 16 residues. Germline CDR1 and CDR2: DFQATT and SNEGSKA (reference sequence). The CDR3 sequence is CSARDQLKGSGYEQYF.

The genes are TRBV6-2 or TRBV6-3 and TRBJ2-5; without DNA, the TCRdb call of TRBD2 cannot be checked. Germline V gene data show CDR1 as MNHEY and CDR2 as SVGEGT. The CDR3 totals 15 residues. The CDR3 loop is CASIGTTFSGETQYF.

The chain combines TRBV20-1 with TRBJ1-4; TCRdb selects TRBD1, and the lack of DNA leaves this call unchecked. CDR1 and CDR2 (germline): DFQATT, SNEGSKA (reference sequence). The CDR3 extends over 14 amino acids. CDR3 protein: CSARDGGGGEKLFF.

The chain combines TRBV24-1 with TRBJ2-3; the TCRdb call, TRBD2, lacks DNA for checking. There are 13 residues in the CDR3. Germline CDR1 reads KGHDR; CDR2 reads SFDVKD. The CDR3 region is CATSGSGTDTQYF.

The J gene is TRBJ2-7, the V gene TRBV28; TCRdb selects TRBD1, and the lack of DNA leaves this call unchecked. The CDR3 extends over 17 amino acids. Germline-derived CDR1 and CDR2 are MDHEN and SYDVKM. CDR3 in amino acids: CASSSKSPQGPINEQYF.

The chain links TRBV11-2 to TRBJ2-6; TCRdb gives TRBD1 as the D gene, but with no DNA this cannot be confirmed. Germline-derived CDR1 and CDR2 are SGHAT and FQNNGV. The CDR3 is made up of 14 amino acids. CDR3 sequence: CASSLGRTGTVLTF. The complete variable domain, with remaining parts taken from reference TRBV11-2 and TRBJ2-6, reads EAGVAQSPRYKIIEKRQSVAFWCNPISGHATLYWYQQILGQGPKLLIQFQNNGVVDDSQLPKDRFSAERLKGVDSTLKIQPAKLEDSAVYLCASSLGRTGTVLTFGAGSRLTVL.

V is TRBV24-1 and J is TRBJ2-3; with no DNA, the TCRdb D assignment of TRBD2 cannot be verified. The CDR3 covers 17 residues. Germline CDR1 and CDR2: KGHDR and SFDVKD. The CDR3 reads CATSETTSGRLTDTQYF.

This rearrangement joins TRBV12-3 or TRBV12-4 to TRBJ2-2; the D gene TCRdb calls, TRBD2, cannot be checked with no DNA. The CDR3 is made up of 16 amino acids. The CDR3 spells CASTLGDVANTGELFF.

The genes are TRBV11-1 and TRBJ1-4; absent DNA, TCRdb's TRBD1 call cannot be checked. Germline CDR1 SGHAT, CDR2 FQDESV (reference sequence). CDR3 length: 18 amino acids. The CDR3 reads CASSAHRDRGSTNEKLFF.

The rearrangement joins TRBV7-9 to TRBJ2-7; TCRdb returns TRBD1, unconfirmable since there is no DNA. CDR1 is SEHNR, CDR2 FQNEAQ, per germline (reference sequence). CDR3 size: 14 residues. CDR3 sequence: CASSSAQGSYEQYF.

This chain uses TRBV24-1 with TRBJ2-2; TCRdb indicates TRBD1, and absent DNA this call remains unverified. This CDR3 region has 20 residues. The germline CDR1 and CDR2 sequences are KGHDR and SFDVKD. CDR3 sequence: CATSEILGQGGPPGTGELFF.

The chain couples TRBV30 to TRBJ2-1; with no DNA, the TCRdb D assignment of TRBD1 cannot be verified. CDR1 and CDR2 from the germline V gene are GTSNPN and SVGIG (reference sequence). The CDR3 runs to 13 residues. The chain's CDR3 is CAWTRGGYNEQFF.

The chain has TRBV19 and TRBJ1-5; the TCRdb D gene call, TRBD1, has no DNA to confirm it. The CDR3 has 15 residues. Germline lookup yields CDR1 LNHDA and CDR2 SQIVND (reference sequence). This CDR3 is CASSANRQIGQPQHF.

V and J are TRBV6-1 and TRBJ2-3; TCRdb's D call, TRBD1, is unchecked because there is no DNA. CDR1 and CDR2 (germline): MNHNS, SASEGT. The CDR3 has 14 amino acids. Here the CDR3 reads CASSEGLGADTQYF.

This rearrangement joins TRBV10-1 to TRBJ2-5; the TCRdb D gene call, TRBD2, has no DNA to confirm it. Looked up from germline, CDR1 is WNHNN and CDR2 is SYGVQD (reference sequence). This CDR3 is built from 14 residues. CDR3 in amino acids: CASSGSGRRETQYF.

This sequence joins TRBV28 and TRBJ2-2; TCRdb calls TRBD1, which cannot be checked without DNA. CDR3 length equals 20 residues. The germline gives CDR1 MDHEN, CDR2 SYDVKM. The CDR3 is CASSLQFEKTGLDVDGELFF.

CDR3 region: CASSLEPGTASDTQYF. The chain links TRBV5-6 to TRBJ2-3; TCRdb gives TRBD1 as the D gene, but with no DNA this cannot be confirmed. Germline V CDR1 and CDR2: SGHDT, YYEEEE. This CDR3 has 16 residues.

This chain uses TRBV15 with TRBJ1-4. The germline V gene has CDR1 LNHNV and CDR2 YYDKDF (reference sequence). The CDR3 has 14 amino acids. The CDR3 region is CATSRDPHSEKLFF.

The rearrangement joins TRBV28 to TRBJ2-2; no DNA is available, so the TRBD1 call from TCRdb remains unchecked. The germline CDR1 and CDR2 sequences are MDHEN and SYDVKM. This CDR3 spans 13 amino acids. The CDR3 region is CASRKGGTGELFF.

The rearrangement joins TRBV27 to TRBJ2-1; there is no DNA to check the TCRdb D call of TRBD1. The germline V gene encodes CDR1 MNHEY and CDR2 SMNVEV (reference sequence). The CDR3 length is 17 residues. This CDR3 is CASSLSIGPGGYNEQFF.